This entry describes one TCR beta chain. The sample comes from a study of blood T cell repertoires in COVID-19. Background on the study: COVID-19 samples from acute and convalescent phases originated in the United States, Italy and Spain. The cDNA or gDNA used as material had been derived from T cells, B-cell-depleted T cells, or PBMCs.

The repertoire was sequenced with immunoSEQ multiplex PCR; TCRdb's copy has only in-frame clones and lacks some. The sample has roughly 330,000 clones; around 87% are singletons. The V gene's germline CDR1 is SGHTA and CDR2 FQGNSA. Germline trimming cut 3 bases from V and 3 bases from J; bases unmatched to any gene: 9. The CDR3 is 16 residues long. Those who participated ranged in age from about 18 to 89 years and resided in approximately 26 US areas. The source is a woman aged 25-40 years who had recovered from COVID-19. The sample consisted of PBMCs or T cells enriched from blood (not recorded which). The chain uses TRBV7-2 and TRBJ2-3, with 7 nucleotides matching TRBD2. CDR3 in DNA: TGTGCCAGCAGCTTCCTCTCATGGGGGGGGACAGATACGCAGTATTTT. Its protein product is CASSFLSWGGTDTQYF. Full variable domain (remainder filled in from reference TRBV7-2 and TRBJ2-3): GAGVSQSPSNKVTEKGKDVELRCDPISGHTALYWYRQSLGQGLEFLIYFQGNSAPDKSGLPSDRFSAERTGGSVSTLTIQRTQQEDSAVYLCASSFLSWGGTDTQYFGPGTRLTVL.